The next 22 T cell receptor beta chains were all read from a single sample in a study of T cells in Graves' hyperthyroidism and ophthalmopathy. Researchers took RNA transcripts and amplified the TCR beta CDR3 regions from them. HTBI primers were used for first-round RT-PCR of the TCR CDR3. MiXCR was run by TCRdb on the multiplex PCR reads, yielding one entry per CDR3 protein. The data contain roughly 500,000 distinct CDR3 sequences, around 13% of them singletons. Material for sequencing was blood. The receptor source for this set is a woman in her twenties or thirties with Graves' hyperthyroidism that later progressed to Graves' ophthalmopathy.

In this sample, this clonotype turned up many times. The V call is TRBV20-1, the J call TRBJ1-5, with D uncertain. CDR3 length: 14 amino acids. V lost 7 bases, J lost 0 bases, and 13 bases lay in between. Germline lookup yields CDR1 DFQATT and CDR2 SNEGSKA (reference sequence). In DNA, the CDR3 is TGCAGTGGGCGGGATGTAAATAGCAATCAGCCCCAGCATTTT. Amino acids: CSGRDVNSNQPQHF.

This clonotype was seen many times. The V call is TRBV6-1, the J call TRBJ1-1, with a possible D match to TRBD1 (5 bases). V lost 5 bases and J lost 7, with 11 bases in between. The CDR3 is made up of 12 amino acids. In germline, CDR1 is MNHNS, CDR2 SASEGT. The CDR3 region has the DNA TGTGCCAGCAGTTTACAGGCCGGTGAAGCTTTCTTT. Protein product: CASSLQAGEAFF.

The chain couples TRBV19 to TRBJ1-1, with D maybe TRBD1 (6 bases). Per germline, CDR1 LNHDA and CDR2 SQIVND (reference sequence). CDR3 length equals 15 residues. The ends were cut back, 7 bases at V and 3 bases at J, with 18 bases in the middle. The CDR3 sequence is CASIPGGGRDTEAFF. The CDR3 nucleotides are TGTGCCAGTATCCCCGGCGGGGGGCGTGACACTGAAGCTTTCTTT.

In this sample, this clonotype turned up a few times. The rearrangement links TRBV18 to TRBJ1-2; the D is unclear. V lost 0 bases to trimming and J lost 6 bases, with 8 bases between them. CDR1 and CDR2 (germline): KGHSH, LQKENI. This CDR3 has 13 residues. As DNA, the CDR3 is TGTGCCAGCTCACCACCATCCAGAGATGGCTACACCTTC. Its translation: CASSPPSRDGYTF.

The V gene is TRBV29-1, the J gene TRBJ2-5; TRBD2 matches 9 bases. Germline CDR1 reads SQVTM; CDR2 reads ANQGSEA. V shed 4 bases, J shed 2 bases, and the junction held 5 bases outside the gene matches. This CDR3 contains 14 residues. The CDR3 sequence is CSVGAGGYQETQYF. DNA for the CDR3: TGCAGCGTTGGGGCGGGAGGGTATCAAGAGACCCAGTACTTC.

This clonotype was counted a few times. The V gene is TRBV10-3, the J gene TRBJ2-1; TRBD2 matches at 9 bases. V lost 7 bases and J lost 2; bases outside the gene matches: 6. Per the germline V gene, CDR1 is ENHRY and CDR2 is SYGVKD. CDR3 size: 15 residues. The CDR3 nucleotides read TGTGCCATCAATCCGACTAGCGGAACCTACAATGAGCAGTTCTTC. Amino acid sequence: CAINPTSGTYNEQFF.

There are many counts of this clonotype. V is TRBV28 and J is TRBJ1-6, with 9 bases fitting TRBD1. The germline V gene has CDR1 MDHEN and CDR2 SYDVKM. J gave up 0 bases and V 6 bases, and 3 bases lay outside the gene matches. The CDR3 runs 16 residues. CDR3 DNA: TGTGCCAGCAGGGGACAGGGTATCTCCTATAATTCACCCCTCCACTTT. It yields the protein CASRGQGISYNSPLHF.

V is TRBV4-3 and J is TRBJ1-4; tentative D call: TRBD1 (6 bases). Trimming took off 0 bases at V and 7 bases at J, with 12 bases between the two ends. Germline loops: CDR1 LGHNA, CDR2 YSLEER. This CDR3 comprises 15 residues. CDR3 amino acids: CASSQEEGVGEKLFF. In DNA, the CDR3 is TGCGCCAGCAGCCAAGAGGAGGGGGTCGGTGAAAAACTGTTTTTT.

The chain employs TRBV28 and TRBJ2-3, with D possibly matching TRBD1 (6 bases). The CDR3 runs to 14 residues. The V end was cut by 3 bases, the J end by 4 bases, with 11 bases between. Per germline, CDR1 MDHEN and CDR2 SYDVKM. CDR3 DNA: TGTGCCAGCAGTTTGGGGGCCCAGCCAGATACGCAGTATTTT. Amino acid sequence: CASSLGAQPDTQYF.

This clonotype has ten or more counts. The chain has TRBV2 and TRBJ2-4; a possible D gene is TRBD2 (5 bases). Looked up from germline, CDR1 is SNHLY and CDR2 is FYNNEI. The CDR3 runs 15 residues. With 4 bases removed from V and 1 base from J, the gap between germline ends came to 11 bases. The CDR3 loop is CASSVGGNAKNIQYF. The CDR3 nucleotides are TGTGCCAGCAGTGTAGGAGGTAACGCCAAAAACATTCAGTACTTC.

This clonotype was counted at least ten times. The chain couples TRBV19 to TRBJ1-5; no clear D. V was shortened by 5 bases and J by 1 base, with 6 bases between the two germline ends. The CDR3 is 13 residues long. Germline values: CDR1 LNHDA, CDR2 SQIVND (reference sequence). CDR3 DNA: TGTGCCAGTAGTGTCGCGAGCAATCAGCCCCAGCATTTT. Its translation: CASSVASNQPQHF.

This clonotype was seen ten or more times. The V and J genes are TRBV11-2 and TRBJ2-7; no reliable D call. Trimming removed 1 base from V and 1 base from J, with 8 bases in between. Germline CDR1 reads SGHAT; CDR2 reads FQNNGV. The CDR3 consists of 14 residues. The CDR3 DNA reads TGTGCCAGCAGCTTAGCACCCGGGTCCTACGAGCAGTACTTC. It is translated as CASSLAPGSYEQYF.

The rearrangement joins TRBV9 to TRBJ1-2; maybe TRBD1 (5 bases). Per the germline V gene, CDR1 is SGDLS and CDR2 is YYNGEE. The CDR3 covers 16 residues. Trimming pared 2 bases from V and 0 bases from J, leaving 14 bases between. This CDR3 is CASSVGTEKANYGYTF. The CDR3 DNA sequence: TGTGCCAGCAGCGTTGGGACCGAAAAAGCTAACTATGGCTACACCTTC.

With respect to this clonotype: A single base separates this from a much larger clone, so it may be a read error. CDR3 sequence reads: CASSADLSGPYEQYF. Written as DNA, the CDR3 is TGTGCCAGTAGTGCCGACCTCTCGGGGCCCTACGAGCAGTACTTC. The chain uses TRBV19 and TRBJ2-7; possibly TRBD1 or TRBD2 for D (5 bases each). CDR1 is LNHDA and CDR2 is SQIVND in the germline V gene (reference sequence). V gave up 5 bases and J gave up 2 bases, with 16 bases separating them. CDR3 length equals 15 residues.

This clonotype has only a few counts. The J gene is TRBJ2-6, the V gene TRBV12-3 or TRBV12-4; 7 positions agree with TRBD2. The CDR3 is 15 amino acids. Trimming took 8 bases from V and 1 from J; bases not matched to a gene: 5. The CDR3 region has the DNA TGTGCCAGCTCCTGGGGGGGGTCTGGGGCCAACGTCCTGACTTTC. Its translation is CASSWGGSGANVLTF.

The rearrangement uses TRBV18 and TRBJ1-1, with D unclear. Trimming left V 0 bases short and J 3 bases short, with 11 bases between. The germline V gene has CDR1 KGHSH and CDR2 LQKENI. This CDR3 contains 15 residues. For the CDR3, the DNA is TGTGCCAGCTCACCACCGCGGGGTACCCACACTGAAGCTTTCTTT. Translating it yields CASSPPRGTHTEAFF. The whole variable domain, remainder taken from reference TRBV18 and TRBJ1-1, is NAGVMQNPRHLVRRRGQEARLRCSPMKGHSHVYWYRQLPEEGLKFMVYLQKENIIDESGMPKERFSAEFPKEGPSILRIQQVVRGDSAAYFCASSPPRGTHTEAFFGQGTRLTVV.

In its sample, this clonotype was seen many times. V is TRBV9 and J is TRBJ2-5; 8 bases are shared with TRBD2. The CDR3 loop spans 15 amino acids. The J segment lost 3 bases and the V segment lost 0 bases, leaving 4 bases of the junction unmatched. CDR1 SGDLS and CDR2 YYNGEE come from the germline V gene. As DNA, the CDR3 is TGTGCCAGCAGCGTAGGGCATAGCGGGGAAGAGACCCAGTACTTC. It specifies CASSVGHSGEETQYF.

This clonotype was recorded at least ten times. V is TRBV4-3 and J is TRBJ1-2, with D perhaps TRBD1 (5 bases). From germline, CDR1 is LGHNA and CDR2 YSLEER. The CDR3 is made up of 14 amino acids. The V gene lost 4 bases and the J gene lost 3 bases, with 12 bases spanning the gap. The CDR3 bases are TGCGCCAGCAGCCCCGAACGGGGACACTATGGCTACACCTTC. This encodes CASSPERGHYGYTF.

This clonotype was picked up many times. V is TRBV11-2 and J is TRBJ1-6; no firm D call. The CDR3 is made up of 15 amino acids. From germline, CDR1 is SGHAT and CDR2 FQNNGV. Trimming stripped 6 bases from V and 8 bases from J, with 17 bases between. The CDR3 loop reads CASSFRPFGDSPLHF. The CDR3 DNA reads as TGTGCCAGCAGTTTTCGTCCTTTCGGGGATTCACCCCTCCACTTT.

This clonotype was picked up many times. V usage is TRBV2 and J usage is TRBJ2-4; perhaps TRBD1 as D (6 bases). Germline values: CDR1 SNHLY, CDR2 FYNNEI. The CDR3 covers 12 residues. With 9 bases removed from V and 5 bases from J, the gap between germline ends came to 11 bases. CDR3 sequence (DNA): TGTGCCAGACAGGACAGAGAAAACATTCAGTACTTC. Amino acid sequence: CARQDRENIQYF.

This clonotype was seen ten or more times. The genes are TRBV6-6 and TRBJ2-7; no reliable D call. V lost 2 bases and J lost 8, with 13 bases in between. Germline-derived CDR1 and CDR2 are MNHNY and SVGAGI (reference sequence). CDR3 length equals 13 residues. The chain's CDR3 is CASSYEGPKKQYF. The CDR3 DNA sequence: TGTGCCAGCAGTTACGAAGGGCCCAAAAAGCAGTACTTC.

This clonotype was counted at least ten times. This rearrangement joins TRBV10-3 to TRBJ1-5; D not resolved. The ends were cut back, 2 bases at V and 3 bases at J, with 5 bases in the middle. Germline CDR1 reads ENHRY; CDR2 reads SYGVKD. This CDR3 has 13 amino acids. In DNA, the CDR3 is TGTGCCATCAGTGAGGGCCTCAATCAGCCCCAGCATTTT. This translates into CAISEGLNQPQHF.